This T cell receptor beta chain is drawn from a study of OX40 agonist ivuxolimab in advanced cancers. Only in-frame clones appear in the TCRdb table, and some are missing; sequencing was by immunoSEQ multiplex PCR. Of 75,000 to 95,000 clones listed, 75% to 90% are singletons. Specimen: CD4+ or CD8+ T cells sorted from blood, collected in a trial of the OX40 agonist ivuxolimab. The clonotype originates from an adult with an advanced solid tumor such as melanoma, head and neck, liver or kidney cancer.

Written as DNA, the CDR3 is TGCGCCAGCAGTGAGGGCAGCGAGCAGTTCTTC. Protein: CASSEGSEQFF. This chain joins TRBV10-1 and TRBJ2-1; D gene unclear. CDR3 length equals 11 residues. Trimming took 2 bases from V and 10 from J, leaving 6 bases between them. The germline gives CDR1 WNHNN, CDR2 SYGVQD (reference sequence).